The clone carrying this TCR beta chain was seen more than once but under ten times. These data come from a study of blood T cell repertoires in COVID-19. Unmatched junction bases numbered 5, after V lost 4 bases and J lost 0 bases. Germline CDR1 is KGHDR and CDR2 is SFDVKD. This CDR3 has 16 residues. The method was immunoSEQ multiplex PCR; TCRdb's version includes in-frame clones alone and lacks a portion of them. In the table there are 150,000 or so clones, approximately 80% of which are singletons. Sequenced: peripheral blood. This receptor was obtained from a human donor in a cohort sampled during active COVID-19. The V gene is TRBV24-1, the J gene TRBJ1-1; TRBD1 aligns across 9 bases. DNA for the CDR3: TGTGCCACCAGTGAGAACGGACAGGGGATGAACACTGAAGCTTTCTTT. This translates into CATSENGQGMNTEAFF.